These 8 T cell receptor beta chains were sequenced from one sample in a study of Graves' ophthalmopathy and Graves' hyperthyroidism. Investigators amplified TCR beta CDR3 regions from RNA transcripts. RT-PCR with HTBI primers came first, then second-round multiplex PCR. TCRdb reprocessed the multiplex PCR reads via MiXCR and lists one record per CDR3 protein. The sample lists about 480,000 distinct CDR3 sequences, roughly 14% occurring once. Source material: blood. The source is a woman aged 25 to 39 with Graves' ophthalmopathy.

This clonotype appeared many times. The rearrangement uses TRBV27 and TRBJ2-5, with a tentative D call TRBD1 (5 bases). V shed 5 bases and J shed 5 bases, with 12 bases lying between them. This CDR3 is built from 13 residues. Germline values: CDR1 MNHEY, CDR2 SMNVEV (reference sequence). The CDR3 loop is CASSPLGVETQYF. The CDR3 DNA reads TGTGCCAGCAGTCCCCTAGGGGTGGAGACCCAGTACTTC.

This clonotype has a handful of counts. The J gene is TRBJ1-5, the V gene TRBV15; 7 bases agree with TRBD1. Per germline, CDR1 LNHNV and CDR2 YYDKDF (reference sequence). Trimming removed 5 bases from V and 4 bases from J; junction bases left unmatched: 11. CDR3 size: 16 residues. CDR3 sequence reads: CATSGRDREINQPQHF. The CDR3, as DNA: TGTGCCACCAGCGGCCGTGACAGGGAAATTAATCAGCCCCAGCATTTT.

This clonotype was counted at least ten times. The chain has TRBV6-5 and TRBJ2-7; tentatively, D is TRBD2 (5 bases). The germline V gene has CDR1 MNHEY and CDR2 SVGAGI. V shed 1 base and J shed 1 base, with 11 bases lying between them. The CDR3 runs to 15 residues. The CDR3 coding sequence is TGTGCCAGCAGTTACTTCGCTAGCCAATCCTACGAGCAGTACTTC. Protein: CASSYFASQSYEQYF.

With respect to this clonotype: Given a much more abundant clone one base away, this may be a read error. This chain connects TRBV27 to TRBJ2-6; weak D call: TRBD1 (5 bases). Germline assignment: CDR1 MNHEY and CDR2 SMNVEV (reference sequence). Trimming cost V 3 bases and J 4 bases, with 13 bases left between them. This CDR3 has 16 residues. CDR3 DNA: TGTGCCAGCAGTTTCCCCCAGGGCAGGGGGGCCAACGTCCTGACTTTC. Encoded protein: CASSFPQGRGANVLTF. The full variable domain, with the rest looked up from reference TRBV27 and TRBJ2-6, is EAQVTQNPRYLITVTGKKLTVTCSQNMNHEYMSWYRQDPGLGLRQIYYSMNVEVTDKGDVPEGYKVSRKEKRNFPLILESPSPNQTSLYFCASSFPQGRGANVLTFGAGSRLTVL.

This clonotype turned up a few times. The chain recombines TRBV4-1 with TRBJ1-5; D not certain. Germline CDR1 MGHRA, CDR2 YSYEKL. The CDR3 has 17 amino acids. Trimming stripped 4 bases from V and 5 bases from J, with 21 bases between. CDR3 sequence reads: CASSPKVSGIEHQPQHF. CDR3 coding DNA: TGCGCCAGCAGCCCGAAGGTCTCAGGAATTGAGCATCAGCCCCAGCATTTT.

This clonotype has ten or more counts. The chain links TRBV6-4 to TRBJ2-2, with 14 bases that match TRBD2. The CDR3 is 17 residues long. With V trimmed by 5 bases and J by 3 bases, 5 bases remained unmatched. Per germline, CDR1 MRHNA and CDR2 SNTAGT. This chain's CDR3 is CASSRTSGGTYTGELFF. In nucleotides, the CDR3 is TGTGCCAGCAGTAGGACTAGCGGGGGGACTTACACCGGGGAGCTGTTTTTT.

Concerning this clonotype itself: A junction end diverges from the germline sequence, so it may reflect a read error. The chain links TRBV15 to TRBJ1-2, with D unclear. The CDR3 is 12 amino acids. Germline V gives CDR1 LNHNV, CDR2 YYDKDF (reference sequence). The DNA for the CDR3 is TGTGCCACCAGCCGGGCGACCTATGGCTACAGCTTC. This codes for CATSRATYGYSF.

This clonotype was seen repeatedly, ten times or more. The gene calls are TRBV28 and TRBJ2-7; TRBD1 agrees at 9 bases. This CDR3 is built from 15 residues. V was clipped by 6 bases and J by 4 bases; unmatched bases: 10. CDR1 is MDHEN, CDR2 SYDVKM, per germline. CDR3 residues: CASRSTGTGMYEQYF. CDR3 bases: TGTGCCAGCAGATCGACCGGGACAGGGATGTACGAGCAGTACTTC.